Sequencing of this T cell receptor beta chain was carried out in a study of glioma-infiltrating T cells after dendritic cell vaccination. Study overall: The vaccine used monocyte-derived dendritic cells pulsed overnight with autologous tumor lysate. Dendritic cell vaccine was injected intradermally three times, biweekly.

The time point was: after dendritic cell vaccination, including at tumor progression/relapse. As to this clone: Its antigen is undetermined.

The study, taken as a whole, reports: TCR clonality showed no direct relationship with survival.

Amplification used 60 V beta primers and 13 J beta primers. Sequencing used immunoSEQ multiplex PCR; TCRdb keeps in-frame clones, though not all of them. This table has over 80,000 clones, roughly four fifths appearing once. The TCR was taken from a human donor with glioblastoma. This material consisted of blood, taken after dendritic cell vaccination.

The CDR3 sequence is CASSTTSGSGIYEQYV. In DNA, the CDR3 is TGCGCCAGCAGCACTACTAGCGGGAGTGGTATCTACGAGCAGTACGTC. V and J are TRBV5-1 and TRBJ2-7; 11 bases match TRBD2. CDR3 length: 16 amino acids. The junction had 9 bases not matched to a gene; V was cut back by 4 bases and J by 3 bases. The germline gives CDR1 SGHRS, CDR2 YFSETQ.